The subject of this entry is one T cell receptor beta chain. Method: immunoSEQ multiplex PCR; TCRdb's copy keeps in-frame clones and lacks some. The table includes roughly 250,000 clones, more than 75% detected once. Participants were aged about 18 to 90 years, lived in some 23 US areas, and enrolled virtually. The sample comes from a study of blood T cell repertoires in COVID-19. Whole-study context: T cells, B-cell-depleted T cells, or PBMCs provided the cDNA or gDNA that served as material.

CDR1 and CDR2 (germline): MDHEN, SYDVKM. Germline trimming cut 1 base from V and 0 bases from J; bases unmatched to any gene: 8. The CDR3 is 18 amino acids. The rearrangement uses TRBV28 and TRBJ1-4; the match to TRBD1 covers 7 bases. The receptor was isolated from a woman in her fifties or sixties who had recovered from COVID-19. The sequencing sample was made of PBMCs or T cells enriched from blood (not recorded which). This chain's CDR3 is CASSLFRGQSATNEKLFF. CDR3 nucleotide sequence: TGTGCCAGCAGTTTATTTAGGGGACAGAGTGCAACTAATGAAAAACTGTTTTTT.